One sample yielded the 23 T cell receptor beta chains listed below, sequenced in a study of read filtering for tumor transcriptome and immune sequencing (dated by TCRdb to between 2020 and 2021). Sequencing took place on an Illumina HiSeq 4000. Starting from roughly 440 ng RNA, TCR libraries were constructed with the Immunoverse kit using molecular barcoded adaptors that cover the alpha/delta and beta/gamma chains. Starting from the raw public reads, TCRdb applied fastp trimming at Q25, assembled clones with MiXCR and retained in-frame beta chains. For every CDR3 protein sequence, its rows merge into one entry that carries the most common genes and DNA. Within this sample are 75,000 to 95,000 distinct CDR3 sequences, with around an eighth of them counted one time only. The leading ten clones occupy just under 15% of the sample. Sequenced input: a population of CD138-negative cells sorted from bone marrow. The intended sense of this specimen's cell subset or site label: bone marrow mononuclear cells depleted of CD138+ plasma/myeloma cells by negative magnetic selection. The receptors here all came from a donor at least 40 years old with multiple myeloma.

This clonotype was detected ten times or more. The CDR3 region has the DNA TGTGCCAGCAGTTTAGGGGCAACTAATGAAAAACTGTTTTTT. Its translation is CASSLGATNEKLFF. The chain joins TRBV12-3 or TRBV12-4 to TRBJ1-4; no firm D call. Trimming left V 1 base short and J 0 bases short, with 3 bases between. CDR3 length: 14 amino acids.

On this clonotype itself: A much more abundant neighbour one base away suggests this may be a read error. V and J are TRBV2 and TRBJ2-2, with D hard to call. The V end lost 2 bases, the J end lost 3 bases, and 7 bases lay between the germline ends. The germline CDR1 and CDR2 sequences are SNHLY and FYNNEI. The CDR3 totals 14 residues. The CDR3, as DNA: TGTGCCAGCAGTGAACTCGGTCACACCGGGGAGCTGTTTTTT. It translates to CASSELGHTGELFF. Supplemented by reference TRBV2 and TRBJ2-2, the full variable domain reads EPEVTQTPSHQVTQMGQEVILRCVPISNHLYFYWYRQILGQKVEFLVSFYNNEISEKSEIFDDQFSVERPDGSNFTLKIRSTKLEDSAMYFCASSELGHTGELFFGEGSRLTVL.

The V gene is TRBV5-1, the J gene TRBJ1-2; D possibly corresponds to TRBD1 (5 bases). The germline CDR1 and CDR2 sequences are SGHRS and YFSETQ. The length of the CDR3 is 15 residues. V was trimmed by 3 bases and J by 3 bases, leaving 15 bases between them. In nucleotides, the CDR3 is TGCGCCAGCAGCTCCCTCGCTGACAGATACTATGGCTACACCTTC. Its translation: CASSSLADRYYGYTF.

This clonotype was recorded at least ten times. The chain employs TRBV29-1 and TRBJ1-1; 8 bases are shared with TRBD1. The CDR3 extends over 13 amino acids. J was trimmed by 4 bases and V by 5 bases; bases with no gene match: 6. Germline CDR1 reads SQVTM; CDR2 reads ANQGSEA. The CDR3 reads CSVRRTGTTEAFF. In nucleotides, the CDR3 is TGCAGCGTTAGGCGGACAGGGACCACTGAAGCTTTCTTT.

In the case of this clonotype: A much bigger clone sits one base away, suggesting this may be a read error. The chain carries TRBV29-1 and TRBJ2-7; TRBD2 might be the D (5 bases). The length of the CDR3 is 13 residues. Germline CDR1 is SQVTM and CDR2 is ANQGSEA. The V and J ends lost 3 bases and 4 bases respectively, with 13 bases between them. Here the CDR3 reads CSVDTVPGYEQYF. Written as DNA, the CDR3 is TGCAGCGTTGACACTGTACCGGGATACGAGCAGTACTTC.

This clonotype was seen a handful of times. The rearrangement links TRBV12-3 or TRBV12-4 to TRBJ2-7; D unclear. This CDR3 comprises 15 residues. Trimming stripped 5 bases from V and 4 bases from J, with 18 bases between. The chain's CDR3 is CASSRPASYQYEQYF. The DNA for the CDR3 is TGTGCCAGCAGTCGTCCGGCCTCCTACCAATACGAGCAGTACTTC.

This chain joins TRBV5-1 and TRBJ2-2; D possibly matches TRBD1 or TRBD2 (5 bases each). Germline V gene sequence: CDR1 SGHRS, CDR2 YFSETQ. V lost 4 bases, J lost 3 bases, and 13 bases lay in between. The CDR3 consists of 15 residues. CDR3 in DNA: TGCGCCAGCAGCCCCCTGGGACCCGACACCGGGGAGCTGTTTTTT. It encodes CASSPLGPDTGELFF.

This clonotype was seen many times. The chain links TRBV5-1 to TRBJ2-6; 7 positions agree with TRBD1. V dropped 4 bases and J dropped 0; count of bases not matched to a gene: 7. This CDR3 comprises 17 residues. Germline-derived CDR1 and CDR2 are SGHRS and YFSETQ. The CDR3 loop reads CASSRDSSSSGANVLTF. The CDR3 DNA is TGCGCCAGCAGCCGGGACAGCTCCTCCTCTGGGGCCAACGTCCTGACTTTC.

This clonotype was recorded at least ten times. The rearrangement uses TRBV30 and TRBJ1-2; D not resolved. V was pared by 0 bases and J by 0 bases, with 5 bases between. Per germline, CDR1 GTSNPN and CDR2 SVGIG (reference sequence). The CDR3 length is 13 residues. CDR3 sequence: CAWSVEANYGYTF. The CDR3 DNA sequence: TGTGCCTGGAGTGTAGAGGCTAACTATGGCTACACCTTC.

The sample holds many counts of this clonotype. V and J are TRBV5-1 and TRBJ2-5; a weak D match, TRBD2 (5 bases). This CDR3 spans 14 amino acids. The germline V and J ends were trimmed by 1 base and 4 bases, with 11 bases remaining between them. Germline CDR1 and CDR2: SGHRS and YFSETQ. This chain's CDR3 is CASSLSASRETQYF. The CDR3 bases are TGCGCCAGCAGCTTGTCGGCTAGCAGAGAGACCCAGTACTTC.

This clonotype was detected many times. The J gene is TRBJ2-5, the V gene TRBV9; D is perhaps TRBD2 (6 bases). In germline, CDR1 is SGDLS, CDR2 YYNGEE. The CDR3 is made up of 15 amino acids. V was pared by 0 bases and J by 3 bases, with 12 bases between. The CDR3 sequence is CASSVGMRDEETQYF. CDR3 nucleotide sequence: TGTGCCAGCAGCGTAGGAATGCGGGACGAAGAGACCCAGTACTTC.

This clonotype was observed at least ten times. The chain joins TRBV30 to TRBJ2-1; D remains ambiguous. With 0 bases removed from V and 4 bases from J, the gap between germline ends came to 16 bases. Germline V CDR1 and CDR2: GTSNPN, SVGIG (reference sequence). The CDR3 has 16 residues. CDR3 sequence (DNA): TGTGCCTGGAGTGTACAGTGGCAGGAGCTTTACAATGAGCAGTTCTTC. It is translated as CAWSVQWQELYNEQFF.

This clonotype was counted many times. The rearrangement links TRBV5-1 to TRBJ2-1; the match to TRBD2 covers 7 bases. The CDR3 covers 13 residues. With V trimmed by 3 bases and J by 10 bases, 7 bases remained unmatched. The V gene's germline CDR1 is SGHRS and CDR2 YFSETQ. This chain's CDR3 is CASSWGGDSEQFF. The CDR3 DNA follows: TGCGCCAGCAGCTGGGGGGGTGACAGCGAGCAGTTCTTC.

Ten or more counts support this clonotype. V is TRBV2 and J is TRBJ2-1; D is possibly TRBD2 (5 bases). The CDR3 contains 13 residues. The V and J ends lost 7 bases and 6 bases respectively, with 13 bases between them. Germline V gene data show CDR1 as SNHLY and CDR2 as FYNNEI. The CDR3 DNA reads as TGTGCCAGCAAACTAGATTTTGGCAATGAGCAGTTCTTC. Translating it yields CASKLDFGNEQFF.

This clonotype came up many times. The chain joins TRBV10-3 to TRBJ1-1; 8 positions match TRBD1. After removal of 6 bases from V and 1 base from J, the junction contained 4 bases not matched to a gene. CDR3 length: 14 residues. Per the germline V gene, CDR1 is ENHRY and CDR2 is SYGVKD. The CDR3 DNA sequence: TGTGCCATCAGAACCGGGACAGGGAACACTGAAGCTTTCTTT. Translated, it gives CAIRTGTGNTEAFF.

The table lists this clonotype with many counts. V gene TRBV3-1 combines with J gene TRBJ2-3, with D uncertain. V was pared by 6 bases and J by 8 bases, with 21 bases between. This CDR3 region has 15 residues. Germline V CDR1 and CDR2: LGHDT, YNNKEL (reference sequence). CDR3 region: CASRALGSLRATQYF. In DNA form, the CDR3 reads TGTGCCAGCAGGGCCCTAGGTTCACTAAGAGCTACGCAGTATTTT.

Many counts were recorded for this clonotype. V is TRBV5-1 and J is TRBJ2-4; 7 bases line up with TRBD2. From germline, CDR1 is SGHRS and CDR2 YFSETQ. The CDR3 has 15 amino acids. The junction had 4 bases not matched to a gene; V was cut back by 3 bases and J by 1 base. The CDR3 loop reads CASSSDGGAKNIQYF. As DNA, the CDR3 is TGCGCCAGCAGCTCGGACGGGGGGGCCAAAAACATTCAGTACTTC.

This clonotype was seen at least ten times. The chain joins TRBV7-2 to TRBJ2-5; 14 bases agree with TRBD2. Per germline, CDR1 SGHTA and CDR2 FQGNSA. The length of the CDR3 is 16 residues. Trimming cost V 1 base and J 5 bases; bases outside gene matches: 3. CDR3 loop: CASSLVGLAGGETQYF. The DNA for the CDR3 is TGTGCCAGCAGCTTAGTCGGACTAGCGGGAGGCGAGACCCAGTACTTC.

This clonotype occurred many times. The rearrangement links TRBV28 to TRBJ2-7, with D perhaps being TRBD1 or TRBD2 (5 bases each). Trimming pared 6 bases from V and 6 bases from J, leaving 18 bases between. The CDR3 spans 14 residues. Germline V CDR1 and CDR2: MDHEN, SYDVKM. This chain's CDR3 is CASSPSWDQSEQYF. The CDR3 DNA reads TGTGCCAGCAGCCCCAGTTGGGACCAAAGCGAGCAGTACTTC.

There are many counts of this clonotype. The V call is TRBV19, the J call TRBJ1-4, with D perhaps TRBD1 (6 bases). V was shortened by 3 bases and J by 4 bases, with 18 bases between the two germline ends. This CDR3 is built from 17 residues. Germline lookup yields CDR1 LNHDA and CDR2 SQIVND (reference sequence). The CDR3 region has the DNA TGTGCCAGTAGTATCCGAGACAGGAGGGTTTATAATGAAAAACTGTTTTTT. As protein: CASSIRDRRVYNEKLFF.

The CDR3 DNA follows: TGCGCCAGCAGCCCGGGACTAGTGGGCTCAGGAGGCTACGAGCAGTACTTC. It codes for CASSPGLVGSGGYEQYF. The chain is built from TRBV5-1 and TRBJ2-7, with 8 bases matching TRBD2. CDR1 SGHRS and CDR2 YFSETQ come from the germline V gene. The CDR3 contains 17 residues. The trim removed 4 bases at V and 3 bases at J, leaving 15 bases unmatched. Using reference TRBV5-1 and TRBJ2-7 for the parts outside the CDR3, the full variable domain is KAGVTQTPRYLIKTRGQQVTLSCSPISGHRSVSWYQQTPGQGLQFLFEYFSETQRNKGNFPGRFSGRQFSNSRSEMNVSTLELGDSALYLCASSPGLVGSGGYEQYFGPGTRLTVT.

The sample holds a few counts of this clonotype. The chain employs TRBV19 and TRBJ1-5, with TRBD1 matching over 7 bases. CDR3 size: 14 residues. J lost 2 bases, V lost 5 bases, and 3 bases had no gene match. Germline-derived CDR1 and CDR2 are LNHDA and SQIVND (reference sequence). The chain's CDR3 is CASSYTGGNQPQHF. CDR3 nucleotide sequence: TGTGCCAGTAGTTACACAGGGGGCAATCAGCCCCAGCATTTT.

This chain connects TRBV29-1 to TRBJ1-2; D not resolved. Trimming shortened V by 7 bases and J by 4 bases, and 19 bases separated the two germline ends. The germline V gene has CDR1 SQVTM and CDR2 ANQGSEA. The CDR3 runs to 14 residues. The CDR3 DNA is TGCAGCGCCCTAGCCCCTGGGCGTTCCTATGGCTACACCTTC. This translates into CSALAPGRSYGYTF.